The entry below describes one TCR beta chain. Sequencing was performed with immunoSEQ multiplex PCR; in TCRdb, only in-frame clones are kept and a portion is missing. This table has about 96,000 clones, 84% appearing once. Trimming took 7 bases from V and 4 from J; bases not matched to a gene: 4. The germline V gene has CDR1 LNHDA and CDR2 SQIVND (reference sequence). The CDR3 has 13 amino acids. This sample was taken from a study of blood T cell repertoires in COVID-19. Study overall: COVID-19 samples from acute and convalescent phases originated in the United States, Italy and Spain. The cDNA or gDNA used as material had been derived from T cells, B-cell-depleted T cells, or PBMCs.

The source is a woman in her sixties or seventies with acute or convalescent COVID-19. The specimen sequenced was peripheral blood. The V and J genes are TRBV19 and TRBJ1-5, with 7 bases lining up with TRBD1. CDR3 region: CASTRDRNQPQHF. For the CDR3, the DNA is TGTGCCAGTACCCGGGACAGAAATCAGCCCCAGCATTTT.